The next 31 T cell receptor beta chains were all read from a single sample in a study of spatial heterogeneity in lung cancer. Time point described: sample taken at primary tumor resection. TCRs were sequenced from unsorted whole RNA of tumor, nontumor lung or PBMC. Each CDR3 protein is one row after TCRdb ran MiXCR on the 5' RACE reads. The repertoire holds 12,000 or so distinct CDR3 sequences, with over 11% as singletons. This material consisted of PBMCs, taken at surgery. The receptors come from a female donor with early-stage non-small cell lung cancer.

This clonotype was seen many times. The chain uses TRBV20-1 and TRBJ2-1, with a tentative D call TRBD2 (6 bases). The CDR3 contains 15 residues. Trimming took 1 base from V and 0 from J, leaving 10 bases between them. Germline CDR1 DFQATT, CDR2 SNEGSKA (reference sequence). The CDR3, as DNA: TGCAGTGCTAGAGTTGCGGGAAGCTCCTACAATGAGCAGTTCTTC. Its protein is CSARVAGSSYNEQFF.

In this sample, this clonotype is medium-sized. The chain couples TRBV7-3 to TRBJ2-4, with TRBD2 as a possible D gene (7 bases). V was pared by 1 base and J by 7 bases, with 17 bases between. The length of the CDR3 is 16 residues. The germline CDR1 and CDR2 sequences are SGHTA and FQGTGA. CDR3 bases: TGTGCCAGCAGCTTAAGCGCAGGGGCGGGAGAGAACATTCAGTACTTC. Translation gives CASSLSAGAGENIQYF. Based on the CDR3 plus reference TRBV7-3 and TRBJ2-4, the full variable domain is GAGVSQTPSNKVTEKGKYVELRCDPISGHTALYWYRQSLGQGPEFLIYFQGTGAADDSGLPNDRFFAVRPEGSVSTLKIQRTERGDSAVYLCASSLSAGAGENIQYFGAGTRLSVL.

By sample share, this clonotype is medium-sized. The rearrangement uses TRBV7-2 and TRBJ1-3; no clear D. The CDR3 is 13 amino acids. The ends were cut back, 1 base at V and 7 bases at J, with 8 bases in the middle. Germline CDR1 SGHTA, CDR2 FQGNSA. CDR3 in amino acids: CASSLDLRNTIYF. DNA for the CDR3: TGTGCCAGCAGCTTAGATTTGAGGAACACCATATATTTT.

This clonotype counts as medium-sized. DNA for the CDR3: TGTGCCAGCAGCTTAGACATCCAGGGAAATCAGCCCCAGCATTTT. Its translation is CASSLDIQGNQPQHF. The chain carries TRBV7-8 and TRBJ1-5, with D perhaps TRBD1 (5 bases). Trimming cost V 1 base and J 4 bases, with 11 bases left between them. Germline lookup yields CDR1 SGHVS and CDR2 FQNEAQ. This CDR3 has 15 amino acids.

In its sample, this clonotype ranks as medium-sized. This chain uses TRBV29-1 with TRBJ1-5, with D tentatively TRBD1 (5 bases). The CDR3 covers 14 residues. The germline CDR1 and CDR2 sequences are SQVTM and ANQGSEA. The ends were cut back, 4 bases at V and 10 bases at J, with 20 bases in the middle. The CDR3 protein is CSVALQVGVGPQHF. The DNA for the CDR3 is TGCAGCGTTGCCTTACAGGTCGGCGTCGGCCCCCAGCATTTT.

This clonotype was detected ten times or more. The chain couples TRBV11-3 to TRBJ2-3, with D uncertain. CDR3 length: 15 amino acids. Germline CDR1 SGHNT, CDR2 YENEEA. V was shortened by 1 base and J by 4 bases, with 12 bases between the two germline ends. Here the CDR3 DNA reads TGTGCCAGCAGCTTAGGAAGGCTACGTGCAGATACGCAGTATTTT. Encoded protein: CASSLGRLRADTQYF.

Within the sample, this clonotype is medium-sized. The chain uses TRBV5-1 and TRBJ2-6; no firm D call. The germline V gene has CDR1 SGHRS and CDR2 YFSETQ. The CDR3 runs to 14 residues. V dropped 1 base and J dropped 0 bases, with 2 bases sitting between them. CDR3: CASSLLSGANVLTF. In DNA, the CDR3 is TGCGCCAGCAGCTTGCTCTCTGGGGCCAACGTCCTGACTTTC.

This clonotype is categorized as medium-sized. The rearrangement links TRBV18 to TRBJ2-1; 12 bases are a match to TRBD2. The germline CDR1 and CDR2 sequences are KGHSH and LQKENI. V was clipped by 3 bases and J by 6 bases; unmatched bases: 3. CDR3 length equals 15 residues. The DNA for the CDR3 is TGTGCCAGCTCACCTGGACTAGCGGGACTCAATGAGCAGTTCTTC. It translates to CASSPGLAGLNEQFF.

This clonotype is judged medium-sized (0.01 to 0.1%). The chain is built from TRBV29-1 and TRBJ2-5, with D unresolved. V lost 0 bases, J lost 1 base, and 9 bases lay in between. CDR1 and CDR2 (germline): SQVTM, ANQGSEA. The CDR3 length is 14 residues. CDR3 in amino acids: CSVEDWKSQETQYF. The CDR3 coding sequence is TGCAGCGTTGAAGATTGGAAATCCCAAGAGACCCAGTACTTC.

The V and J genes are TRBV5-5 and TRBJ1-6; D gene uncertain. The V gene's germline CDR1 is SGHKS and CDR2 YYEKEE (reference sequence). V gave up 4 bases and J gave up 7 bases, with 15 bases separating them. This CDR3 has 15 amino acids. CDR3 coding DNA: TGTGCCAGCAGCCCCGCGGGCTTTGCGAATTCACCCCTCCACTTT. It specifies CASSPAGFANSPLHF.

As for this clonotype: A read error may produce the germline difference seen at one junction end. This sequence joins TRBV6-2 or TRBV6-3 and TRBJ2-1; 8 bases map to TRBD2. The CDR3 is 16 residues long. Germline lookup yields CDR1 MNHEY and CDR2 SVGEGT. CDR3 protein: CASGYSGLGFNNEQFF. CDR3 sequence (DNA): TGTGCCAGCGGTTACTCGGGACTAGGGTTTAACAATGAGCAGTTCTTC.

This clonotype has ten or more counts. At one of its ends the junction is not consistent with the germline gene, which may arise from a read error. This chain connects TRBV2 to TRBJ2-7; D gene ambiguous. Germline V gene sequence: CDR1 SNHLY, CDR2 FYNNEI. The CDR3 length is 15 residues. As DNA, the CDR3 is TGTGCCAGCAGTGAGGCCGGTGTTGGTATCCGTCACTTGGACTTC. It specifies CASSEAGVGIRHLDF.

DNA for the CDR3: TGTGCCAGCAGTTTGACAGGGGCCCGAGAGACCCAGTACTTC. Protein product: CASSLTGARETQYF. The genes are TRBV6-1 and TRBJ2-5; 8 positions match TRBD1. Trimming removed 5 bases from V and 4 bases from J; junction bases left unmatched: 6. The CDR3 is made up of 14 amino acids. Germline lookup yields CDR1 MNHNS and CDR2 SASEGT.

This clonotype was seen at least ten times. The genes are TRBV20-1 and TRBJ2-1; TRBD2 agrees at 12 bases. CDR1 and CDR2 (germline): DFQATT, SNEGSKA (reference sequence). The CDR3 loop spans 16 amino acids. The junction had 11 bases not matched to a gene; V was cut back by 1 base and J by 10 bases. The CDR3 region has the DNA TGCAGTGCTAGAGCATTCGGGACTAGCGGGCCCGGGGAGCAGTTCTTC. The encoded protein is CSARAFGTSGPGEQFF.

About this clonotype itself: This may be a read error: a much more frequent sequence differs by one nucleotide. This chain links TRBV7-2 with TRBJ1-6; D remains unclear. The CDR3 covers 15 residues. CDR1 and CDR2 (germline): SGHTA, FQGNSA. The CDR3 spells CASSLGNSYNSSLHF. The CDR3 region has the DNA TGTGCCAGCAGCTTAGGAAACTCCTATAATTCATCCCTCCACTTT.

This clonotype was seen at least ten times. This chain joins TRBV27 and TRBJ2-1; D not certain. The length of the CDR3 is 16 residues. The germline gives CDR1 MNHEY, CDR2 SMNVEV (reference sequence). Trimming shortened V by 7 bases and J by 0 bases, and 16 bases separated the two germline ends. The CDR3: CASKWGSASSYNEQFF. CDR3 nucleotides: TGTGCCAGCAAGTGGGGTTCGGCTAGCTCCTACAATGAGCAGTTCTTC.

This clonotype was counted at least ten times. The V call is TRBV7-2, the J call TRBJ1-1; TRBD1 matches 9 bases. The ends lost 3 bases at V and 4 bases at J; junction bases unmatched: 3. The CDR3 runs to 14 residues. The germline gives CDR1 SGHTA, CDR2 FQGNSA. DNA for the CDR3: TGTGCCAGCAGCTTGGCGACAGGGGGCACTGAAGCTTTCTTT. It codes for CASSLATGGTEAFF.

The chain combines TRBV9 with TRBJ2-3; D is unclear. This CDR3 region has 16 residues. Germline CDR1 is SGDLS and CDR2 is YYNGEE. The ends were cut back, 0 bases at V and 4 bases at J, with 15 bases in the middle. The DNA of the CDR3 is TGTGCCAGCAGCGTAGGGGCTCGCCGTGTCTCAGATACGCAGTATTTT. This gives the protein CASSVGARRVSDTQYF.

The sample holds one count of this clonotype. The rearrangement uses TRBV7-2 and TRBJ1-2; weak D call: TRBD1 (5 bases). Germline lookup yields CDR1 SGHTA and CDR2 FQGNSA. V shed 3 bases and J shed 3 bases, with 11 bases lying between them. This CDR3 has 14 residues. This CDR3 reads CASSFNRLYYGYTF. The CDR3 nucleotides read TGTGCCAGCAGCTTTAACAGGCTATACTATGGCTACACCTTC.

In its sample, this clonotype ranks as medium-sized. This chain uses TRBV20-1 with TRBJ2-3, with 10 positions matching TRBD2. The CDR3 totals 15 residues. Germline V lookup: CDR1 DFQATT, CDR2 SNEGSKA (reference sequence). V shed 2 bases, J shed 4 bases, and the junction held 6 bases outside the gene matches. As DNA, the CDR3 is TGCAGTGCTAGATTAGCGGGAGGATGGGCAGATACGCAGTATTTT. It encodes CSARLAGGWADTQYF.

At least ten counts were recorded for this clonotype. This rearrangement joins TRBV1 to TRBJ2-1; the DNA was not used to check the table's D call, TRBD2. TRBV1 is described as a pseudogene. The length of the CDR3 is 16 residues. The CDR3: CTSSQVSSGGRNEQFF. The CDR3 coding sequence is TGCACCAGCAGCCAAGTGTCTAGCGGGGGTCGGAATGAGCAGTTCTTC.

By frequency in the sample, this clonotype is medium-sized. The chain recombines TRBV5-4 with TRBJ2-7; D perhaps matches TRBD2 (5 bases). CDR1 is SGHNT, CDR2 YYREEE, per germline (reference sequence). The CDR3 runs 12 residues. Trimming took off 4 bases at V and 6 bases at J, with 11 bases between the two ends. The CDR3 DNA reads TGTGCCAGCAGCCTGGTGGGAGCCGAGCAGTACTTC. Its protein product is CASSLVGAEQYF.

This clonotype was seen at least ten times. V and J are TRBV6-6 and TRBJ2-1; TRBD1 might be the D (6 bases). Between the trimmed V and J ends, which lost 2 bases and 9 bases, there was a span of 17 bases. CDR3 size: 15 residues. Germline V gene lookup returns CDR1 MNHNY and CDR2 SVGAGI (reference sequence). CDR3 amino acids: CASSYISQGRGEQFF. CDR3 DNA: TGTGCCAGCAGTTACATTTCACAGGGAAGGGGTGAGCAGTTCTTC.

This clonotype was seen only a few times. The chain links TRBV5-4 to TRBJ1-2; TRBD1 is a possible D gene (5 bases). CDR1 SGHNT and CDR2 YYREEE come from the germline V gene (reference sequence). Between the trimmed V and J ends, which lost 4 bases and 4 bases, there was a span of 20 bases. This CDR3 is 16 amino acids long. The CDR3 loop reads CASSLGAGQSGYGYTF. The CDR3 nucleotides are TGTGCCAGCAGCCTTGGGGCGGGGCAATCGGGCTATGGCTACACCTTC. Full variable domain (rest looked up from reference TRBV5-4 and TRBJ1-2): ETGVTQSPTHLIKTRGQQVTLRCSSQSGHNTVSWYQQALGQGPQFIFQYYREEENGRGNFPPRFSGLQFPNYSSELNVNALELDDSALYLCASSLGAGQSGYGYTFGSGTRLTVV.

By share of the sample, this clonotype is medium-sized (0.01 to 0.1%). The V and J genes are TRBV6-5 and TRBJ1-5; no clear D. The CDR3 sequence is 14 residues long. The V gene's germline CDR1 is MNHEY and CDR2 SVGAGI. V was pared by 5 bases and J by 7 bases, with 15 bases between. The CDR3 nucleotides are TGTGCCAGCAGTCTTACAGTGGCTCGACAGCCCCAGCATTTT. Translated: CASSLTVARQPQHF.

The table lists this clonotype with many counts. The gene calls are TRBV2 and TRBJ2-7, with 7 positions matching TRBD2. There are 12 residues in the CDR3. Trimming took 6 bases from V and 6 from J; bases not matched to a gene: 5. The germline gives CDR1 SNHLY, CDR2 FYNNEI. Written as DNA, the CDR3 is TGTGCCAGCAGACCCACGGGAGGCGAGCAGTACTTC. Translating gives CASRPTGGEQYF.

Within the sample, this clonotype is medium-sized (0.01 to 0.1%). The chain has TRBV7-8 and TRBJ2-1, with D perhaps being TRBD1 or TRBD2 (5 bases each). CDR1 is SGHVS and CDR2 is FQNEAQ in the germline V gene. Deletions cut 2 bases from V and 4 bases from J, with 18 bases between. This CDR3 spans 17 amino acids. CDR3 bases: TGTGCCAGCAGCTTAAGGGCCCGGGGCAGCGCTTACAATGAGCAGTTCTTC. Encoded protein: CASSLRARGSAYNEQFF.

For this clonotype: A much larger clone lies a single base off, so this may be a read error. The CDR3 sequence: CASSRHTRTDTQYF. CDR3 coding DNA: TGTGCCAGCAGCCGGCACACCCGCACAGATACGCAGTATTTT. V gene TRBV2 combines with J gene TRBJ2-3; no firm D call. The CDR3 contains 14 residues. Looked up from germline, CDR1 is SNHLY and CDR2 is FYNNEI. Trimming took 6 bases from V and 1 from J, leaving 11 bases between them. The full variable domain, in which reference TRBV2 and TRBJ2-3 provide the parts outside the CDR3, is EPEVTQTPSHQVTQMGQEVILRCVPISNHLYFYWYRQILGQKVEFLVSFYNNEISEKSEIFDDQFSVERPDGSNFTLKIRSTKLEDSAMYFCASSRHTRTDTQYFGPGTRLTVL.

This clonotype counts as medium-sized (0.01 to 0.1%). The chain is built from TRBV5-1 and TRBJ2-3, with unresolved D. Per germline, CDR1 SGHRS and CDR2 YFSETQ. This CDR3 is 12 amino acids long. V was cut by 3 bases and J by 2 bases, with 4 bases left in between. For the CDR3, the DNA is TGCGCCAGCAGCTCCCACACAGATACGCAGTATTTT. Translated: CASSSHTDTQYF.

This clonotype was found many times. The CDR3 sequence: CASSPGTAGSYNEQFF. The CDR3 bases are TGTGCCAGCAGCCCTGGGACGGCGGGTTCCTACAATGAGCAGTTCTTC. This rearrangement joins TRBV5-6 to TRBJ2-1, with D tentatively TRBD1 or TRBD2 (5 bases each). Germline loops: CDR1 SGHDT, CDR2 YYEEEE. CDR3 size: 16 residues. Trimming removed 4 bases from V and 1 base from J, with 15 bases in between. Filled out from reference TRBV5-6 and TRBJ2-1, the complete variable domain reads DAGVTQSPTHLIKTRGQQVTLRCSPKSGHDTVSWYQQALGQGPQFIFQYYEEEERQRGNFPDRFSGHQFPNYSSELNVNALLLGDSALYLCASSPGTAGSYNEQFFGPGTRLTVL.

In its sample, this clonotype was seen many times. The genes are TRBV7-2 and TRBJ2-1; D unresolved. This CDR3 has 13 residues. V was pared by 5 bases and J by 0 bases, with 5 bases between. Germline V gives CDR1 SGHTA, CDR2 FQGNSA. In nucleotides, the CDR3 is TGTGCCAGCAGCCCTTACTCCTACAATGAGCAGTTCTTC. It yields the protein CASSPYSYNEQFF. Using reference TRBV7-2 and TRBJ2-1 for the parts outside the CDR3, the full variable domain is GAGVSQSPSNKVTEKGKDVELRCDPISGHTALYWYRQSLGQGLEFLIYFQGNSAPDKSGLPSDRFSAERTGGSVSTLTIQRTQQEDSAVYLCASSPYSYNEQFFGPGTRLTVL.